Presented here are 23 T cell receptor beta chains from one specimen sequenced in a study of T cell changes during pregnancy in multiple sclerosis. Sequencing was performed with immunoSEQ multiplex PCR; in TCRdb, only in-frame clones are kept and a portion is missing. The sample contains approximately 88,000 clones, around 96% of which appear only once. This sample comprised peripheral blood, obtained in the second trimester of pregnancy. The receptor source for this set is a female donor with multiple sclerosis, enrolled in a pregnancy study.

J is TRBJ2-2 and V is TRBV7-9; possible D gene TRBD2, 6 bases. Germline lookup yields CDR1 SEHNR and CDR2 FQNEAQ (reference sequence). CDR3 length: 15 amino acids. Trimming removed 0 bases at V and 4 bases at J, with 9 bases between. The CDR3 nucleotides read TGTGCCAGCAGCTTAGCCGGGAGTTTCACCGGGGAGCTGTTTTTT. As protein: CASSLAGSFTGELFF.

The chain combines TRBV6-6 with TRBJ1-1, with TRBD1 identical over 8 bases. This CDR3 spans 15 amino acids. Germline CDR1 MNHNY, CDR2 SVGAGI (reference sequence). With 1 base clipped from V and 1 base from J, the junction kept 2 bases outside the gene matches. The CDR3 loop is CASSYLGQGNTEAFF. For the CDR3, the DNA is TGTGCCAGCAGTTACTTAGGACAGGGGAACACTGAAGCTTTCTTT.

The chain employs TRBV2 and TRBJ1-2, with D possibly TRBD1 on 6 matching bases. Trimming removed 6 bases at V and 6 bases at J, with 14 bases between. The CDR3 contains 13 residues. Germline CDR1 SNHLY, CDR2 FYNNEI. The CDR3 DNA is TGTGCCAGCAGAGCTACAGGGTACGATGGCTACACCTTC. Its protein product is CASRATGYDGYTF.

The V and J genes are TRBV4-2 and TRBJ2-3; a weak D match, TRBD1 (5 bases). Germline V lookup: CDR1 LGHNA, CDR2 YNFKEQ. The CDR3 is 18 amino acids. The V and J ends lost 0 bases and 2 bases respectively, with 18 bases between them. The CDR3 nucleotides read TGTGCCAGCAGCCAAGAATACGAAGGGGTCTGGGTCACAGATACGCAGTATTTT. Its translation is CASSQEYEGVWVTDTQYF.

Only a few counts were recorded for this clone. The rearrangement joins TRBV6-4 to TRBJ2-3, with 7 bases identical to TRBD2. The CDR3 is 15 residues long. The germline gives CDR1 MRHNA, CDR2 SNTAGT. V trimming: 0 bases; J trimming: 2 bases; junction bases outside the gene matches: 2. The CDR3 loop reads CASSDSAGATDTQYF. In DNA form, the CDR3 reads TGTGCCAGCAGTGACTCTGCGGGAGCCACAGATACGCAGTATTTT.

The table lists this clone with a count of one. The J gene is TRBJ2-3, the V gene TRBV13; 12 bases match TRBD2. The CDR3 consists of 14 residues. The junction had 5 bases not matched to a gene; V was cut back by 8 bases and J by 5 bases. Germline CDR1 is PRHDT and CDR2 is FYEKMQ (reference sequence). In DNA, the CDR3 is TGTGCCAGCCGAAGACTAGCGGGGGAAGATACGCAGTATTTT. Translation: CASRRLAGEDTQYF.

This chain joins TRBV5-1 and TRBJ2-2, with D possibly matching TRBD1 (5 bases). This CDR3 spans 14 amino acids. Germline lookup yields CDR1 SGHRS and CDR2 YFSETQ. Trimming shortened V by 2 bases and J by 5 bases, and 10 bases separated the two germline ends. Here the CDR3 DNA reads TGCGCCAGCAGCTTAGTCAGGGTTACCGGGGAGCTGTTTTTT. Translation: CASSLVRVTGELFF.

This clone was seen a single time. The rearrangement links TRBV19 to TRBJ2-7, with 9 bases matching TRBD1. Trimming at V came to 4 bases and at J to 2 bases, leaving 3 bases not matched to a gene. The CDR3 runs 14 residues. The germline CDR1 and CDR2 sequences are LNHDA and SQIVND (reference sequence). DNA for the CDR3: TGTGCCAGTAGTACGGGGACAGGGCCCTACGAGCAGTACTTC. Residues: CASSTGTGPYEQYF.

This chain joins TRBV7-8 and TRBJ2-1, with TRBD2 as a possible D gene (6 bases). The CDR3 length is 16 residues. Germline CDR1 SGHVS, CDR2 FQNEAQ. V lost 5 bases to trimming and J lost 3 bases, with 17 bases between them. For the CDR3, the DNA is TGTGCCAGCAGCCCTCGGCGGGTAGCGGTCTACAATGAGCAGTTCTTC. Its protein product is CASSPRRVAVYNEQFF.

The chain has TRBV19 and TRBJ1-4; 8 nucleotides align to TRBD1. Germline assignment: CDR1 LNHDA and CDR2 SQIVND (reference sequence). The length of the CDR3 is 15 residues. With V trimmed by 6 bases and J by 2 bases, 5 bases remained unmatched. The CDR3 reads CASSLTGGTNEKLFF. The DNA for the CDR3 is TGTGCCAGTAGCCTCACAGGGGGGACTAATGAAAAACTGTTTTTT.

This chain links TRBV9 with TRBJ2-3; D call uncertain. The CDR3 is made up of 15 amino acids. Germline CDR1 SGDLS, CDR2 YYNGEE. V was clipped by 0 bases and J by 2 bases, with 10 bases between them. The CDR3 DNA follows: TGTGCCAGCAGCGTAGGGGCGTTATACACAGATACGCAGTATTTT. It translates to CASSVGALYTDTQYF.

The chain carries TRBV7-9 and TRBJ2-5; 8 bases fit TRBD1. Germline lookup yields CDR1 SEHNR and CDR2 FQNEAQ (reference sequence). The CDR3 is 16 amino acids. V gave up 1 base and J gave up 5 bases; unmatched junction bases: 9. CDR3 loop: CASSLGDRGPRETQYF. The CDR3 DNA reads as TGTGCCAGCAGCTTAGGTGACAGGGGCCCCAGGGAGACCCAGTACTTC.

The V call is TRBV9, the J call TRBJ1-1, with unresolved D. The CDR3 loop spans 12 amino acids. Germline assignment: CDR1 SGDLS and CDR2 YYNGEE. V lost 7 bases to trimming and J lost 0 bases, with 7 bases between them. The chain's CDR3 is CASRKMNTEAFF. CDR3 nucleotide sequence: TGTGCCAGCCGTAAAATGAACACTGAAGCTTTCTTT. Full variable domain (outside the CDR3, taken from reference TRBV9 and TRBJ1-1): DSGVTQTPKHLITATGQRVTLRCSPRSGDLSVYWYQQSLDQGLQFLIQYYNGEERAKGNILERFSAQQFPDLHSELNLSSLELGDSALYFCASRKMNTEAFFGQGTRLTVV.

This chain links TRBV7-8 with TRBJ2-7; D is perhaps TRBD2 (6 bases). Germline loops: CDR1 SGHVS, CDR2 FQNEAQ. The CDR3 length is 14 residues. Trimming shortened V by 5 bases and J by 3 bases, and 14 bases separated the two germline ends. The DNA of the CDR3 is TGTGCCAGCAGCACTACTAGCAGATACTACGAGCAGTACTTC. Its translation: CASSTTSRYYEQYF.

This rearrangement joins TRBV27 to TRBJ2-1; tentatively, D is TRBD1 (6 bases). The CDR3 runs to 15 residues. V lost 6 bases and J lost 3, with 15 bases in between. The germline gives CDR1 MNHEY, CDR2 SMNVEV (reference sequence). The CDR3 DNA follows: TGTGCCAGCAGCGCGGAGACAGGTTTCTACAATGAGCAGTTCTTC. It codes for CASSAETGFYNEQFF.

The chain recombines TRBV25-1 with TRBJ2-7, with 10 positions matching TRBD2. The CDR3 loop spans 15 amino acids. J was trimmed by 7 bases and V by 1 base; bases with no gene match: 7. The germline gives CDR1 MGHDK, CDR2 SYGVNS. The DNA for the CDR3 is TGTGCCAGCAGTGAATCAGCGGGAGGGCTGTGGGAGCAGTACTTC. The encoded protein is CASSESAGGLWEQYF.

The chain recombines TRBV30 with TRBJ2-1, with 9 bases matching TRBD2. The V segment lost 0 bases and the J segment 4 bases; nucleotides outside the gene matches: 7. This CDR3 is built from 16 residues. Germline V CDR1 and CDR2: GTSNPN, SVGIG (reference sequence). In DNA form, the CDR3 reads TGTGCCTGGAGTGTACATCTAGCGGGATCTTACAATGAGCAGTTCTTC. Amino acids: CAWSVHLAGSYNEQFF.

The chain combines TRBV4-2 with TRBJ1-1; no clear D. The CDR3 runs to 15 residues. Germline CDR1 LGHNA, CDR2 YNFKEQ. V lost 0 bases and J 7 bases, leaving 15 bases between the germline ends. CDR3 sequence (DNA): TGTGCCAGCAGCCAAGATATGACCCCCGGGGTTGAAGCTTTCTTT. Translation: CASSQDMTPGVEAFF.

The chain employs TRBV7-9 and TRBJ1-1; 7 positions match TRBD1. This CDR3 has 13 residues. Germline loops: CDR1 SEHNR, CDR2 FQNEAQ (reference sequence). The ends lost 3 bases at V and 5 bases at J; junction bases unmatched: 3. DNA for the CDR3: TGTGCCAGCAGCTTCACAGGGGTAACTGAAGCTTTCTTT. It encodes CASSFTGVTEAFF.

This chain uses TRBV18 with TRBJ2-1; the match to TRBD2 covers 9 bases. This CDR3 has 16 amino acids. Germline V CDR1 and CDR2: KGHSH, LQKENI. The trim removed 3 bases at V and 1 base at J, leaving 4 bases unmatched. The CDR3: CASSPDLAGSYNEQFF. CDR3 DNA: TGTGCCAGCTCACCGGATCTAGCGGGATCCTACAATGAGCAGTTCTTC.

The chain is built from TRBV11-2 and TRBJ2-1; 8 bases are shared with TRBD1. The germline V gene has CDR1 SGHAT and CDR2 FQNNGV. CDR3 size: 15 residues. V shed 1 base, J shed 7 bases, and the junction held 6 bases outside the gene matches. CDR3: CASSLGEQGGNEQFF. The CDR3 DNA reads TGTGCCAGCAGCTTAGGCGAACAGGGGGGTAATGAGCAGTTCTTC.

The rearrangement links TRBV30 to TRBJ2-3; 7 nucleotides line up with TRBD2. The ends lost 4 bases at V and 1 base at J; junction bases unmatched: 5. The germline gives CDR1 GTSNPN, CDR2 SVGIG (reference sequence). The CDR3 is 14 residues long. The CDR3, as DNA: TGTGCCTGGACCCCAGGGAGGGGCACAGATACGCAGTATTTT. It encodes CAWTPGRGTDTQYF.

The CDR3 here is CAWSVRGPSYGYTF. CDR3 nucleotides: TGTGCCTGGAGTGTACGAGGGCCCTCCTATGGCTACACCTTC. This sequence joins TRBV30 and TRBJ1-2, with D unclear. The CDR3 is 14 residues long. V lost 0 bases, J lost 4 bases, and 12 bases lay in between. CDR1 GTSNPN and CDR2 SVGIG come from the germline V gene (reference sequence).